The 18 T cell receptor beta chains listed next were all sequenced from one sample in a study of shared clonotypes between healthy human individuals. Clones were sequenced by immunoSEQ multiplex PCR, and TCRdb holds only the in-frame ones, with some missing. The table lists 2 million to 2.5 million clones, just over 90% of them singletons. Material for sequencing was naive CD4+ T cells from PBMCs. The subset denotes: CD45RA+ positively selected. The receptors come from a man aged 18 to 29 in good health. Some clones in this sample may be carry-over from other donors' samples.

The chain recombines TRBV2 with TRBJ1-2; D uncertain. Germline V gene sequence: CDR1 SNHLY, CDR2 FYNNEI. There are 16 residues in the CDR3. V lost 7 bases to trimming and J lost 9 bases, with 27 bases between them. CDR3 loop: CASTDPLIGHPGSYTF. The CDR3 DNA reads TGTGCCAGCACCGATCCCTTAATAGGGCATCCTGGTAGCTACACCTTC.

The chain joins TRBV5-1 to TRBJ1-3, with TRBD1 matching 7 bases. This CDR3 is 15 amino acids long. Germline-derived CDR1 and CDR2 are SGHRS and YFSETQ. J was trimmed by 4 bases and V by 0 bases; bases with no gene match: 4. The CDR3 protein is CASSLEGQLGNTIYF. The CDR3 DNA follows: TGCGCCAGCAGCTTGGAGGGACAGCTGGGAAACACCATATATTTT.

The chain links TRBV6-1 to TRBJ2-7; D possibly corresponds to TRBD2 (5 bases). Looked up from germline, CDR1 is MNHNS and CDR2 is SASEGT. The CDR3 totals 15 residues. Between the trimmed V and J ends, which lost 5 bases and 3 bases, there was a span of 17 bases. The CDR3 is CASSRYRELSYEQYF. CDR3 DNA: TGTGCCAGCAGTAGATATCGGGAACTAAGCTACGAGCAGTACTTC.

In DNA form, the CDR3 reads TGTGCCAGCAGTTTCATCAGGGTGAGCTCCTACGAGCAGTACTTC. This translates into CASSFIRVSSYEQYF. The chain carries TRBV28 and TRBJ2-7; a weak D match, TRBD1 (5 bases). Germline V lookup: CDR1 MDHEN, CDR2 SYDVKM. This CDR3 has 15 residues. Trimming removed 3 bases from V and 0 bases from J, with 12 bases in between.

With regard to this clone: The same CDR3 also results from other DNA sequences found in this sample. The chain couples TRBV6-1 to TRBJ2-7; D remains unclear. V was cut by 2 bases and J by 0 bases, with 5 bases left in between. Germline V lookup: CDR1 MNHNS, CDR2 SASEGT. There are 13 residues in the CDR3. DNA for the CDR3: TGTGCCAGCAGTGAAAGGCGCTCCTACGAGCAGTACTTC. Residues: CASSERRSYEQYF.

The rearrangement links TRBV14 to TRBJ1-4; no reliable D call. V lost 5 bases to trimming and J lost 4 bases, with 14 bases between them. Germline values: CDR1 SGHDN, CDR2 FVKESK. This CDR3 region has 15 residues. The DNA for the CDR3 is TGTGCCAGCAGCGGAACATATACCCGTAATGAAAAACTGTTTTTT. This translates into CASSGTYTRNEKLFF.

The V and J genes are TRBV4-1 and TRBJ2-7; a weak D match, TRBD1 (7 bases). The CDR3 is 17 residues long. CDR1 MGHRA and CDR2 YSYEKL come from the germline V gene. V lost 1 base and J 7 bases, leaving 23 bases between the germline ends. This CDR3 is CASSQVQGGTFSREQYF. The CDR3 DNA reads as TGCGCCAGCAGCCAAGTCCAGGGGGGAACTTTTTCTAGAGAGCAGTACTTC.

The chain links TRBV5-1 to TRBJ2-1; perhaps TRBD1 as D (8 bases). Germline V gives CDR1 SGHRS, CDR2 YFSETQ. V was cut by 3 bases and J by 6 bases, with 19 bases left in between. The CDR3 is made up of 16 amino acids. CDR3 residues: CASSSRTGRTSNEQFF. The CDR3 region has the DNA TGCGCCAGCAGCTCCCGGACAGGGAGGACTAGCAATGAGCAGTTCTTC.

The CDR3 nucleotides read TGCAGCGTTGAAGGTACAGCGTACCAAGAGACCCAGTACTTC. Protein: CSVEGTAYQETQYF. The V call is TRBV29-1, the J call TRBJ2-5, with unresolved D. The length of the CDR3 is 14 residues. V was pared by 1 base and J by 0 bases, with 9 bases between. Germline CDR1 SQVTM, CDR2 ANQGSEA.

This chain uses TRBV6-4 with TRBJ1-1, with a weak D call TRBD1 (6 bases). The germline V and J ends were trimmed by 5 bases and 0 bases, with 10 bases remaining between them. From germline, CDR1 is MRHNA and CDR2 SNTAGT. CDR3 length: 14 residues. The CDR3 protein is CASSPDRLNTEAFF. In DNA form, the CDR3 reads TGTGCCAGCAGTCCCGACAGGTTGAACACTGAAGCTTTCTTT.

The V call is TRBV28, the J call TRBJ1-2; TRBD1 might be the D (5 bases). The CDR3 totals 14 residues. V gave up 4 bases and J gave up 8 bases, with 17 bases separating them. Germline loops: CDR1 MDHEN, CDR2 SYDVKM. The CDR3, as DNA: TGTGCCAGCAGTTCCCCAGGGAGGACGAGAGGCTACACCTTC. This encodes CASSSPGRTRGYTF.

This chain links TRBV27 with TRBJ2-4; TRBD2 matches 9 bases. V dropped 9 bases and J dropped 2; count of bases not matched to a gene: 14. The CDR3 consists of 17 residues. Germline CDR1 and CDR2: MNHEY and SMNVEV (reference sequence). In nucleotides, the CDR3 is TGTGCCAGTGGCCGGGTTAGCGGGAGCTGGACCAAAAACATTCAGTACTTC. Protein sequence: CASGRVSGSWTKNIQYF.

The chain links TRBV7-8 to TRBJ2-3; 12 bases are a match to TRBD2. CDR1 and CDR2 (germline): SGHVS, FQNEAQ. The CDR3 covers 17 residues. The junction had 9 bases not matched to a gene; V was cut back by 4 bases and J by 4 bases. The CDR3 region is CASSSSPLAGGSDTQYF. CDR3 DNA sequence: TGTGCCAGCAGCTCCTCACCTCTAGCGGGAGGGTCAGATACGCAGTATTTT.

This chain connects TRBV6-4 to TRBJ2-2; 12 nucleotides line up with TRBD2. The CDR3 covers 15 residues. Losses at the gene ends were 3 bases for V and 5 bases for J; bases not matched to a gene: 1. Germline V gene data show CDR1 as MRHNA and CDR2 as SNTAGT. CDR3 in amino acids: CASSETSGRTGELFF. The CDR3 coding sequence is TGTGCCAGCAGTGAAACTAGCGGGAGGACCGGGGAGCTGTTTTTT.

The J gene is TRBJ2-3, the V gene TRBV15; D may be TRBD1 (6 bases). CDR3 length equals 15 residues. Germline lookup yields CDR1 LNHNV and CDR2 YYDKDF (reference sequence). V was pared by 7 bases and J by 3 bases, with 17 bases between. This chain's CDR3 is CATKILGQGTDTQYF. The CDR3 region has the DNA TGTGCCACCAAGATACTTGGGCAGGGGACAGATACGCAGTATTTT.

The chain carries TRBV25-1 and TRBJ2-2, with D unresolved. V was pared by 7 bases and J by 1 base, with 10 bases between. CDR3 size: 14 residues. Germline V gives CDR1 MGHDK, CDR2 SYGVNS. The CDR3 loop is CASIGPMNTGELFF. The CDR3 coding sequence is TGTGCCAGCATTGGACCAATGAACACCGGGGAGCTGTTTTTT.

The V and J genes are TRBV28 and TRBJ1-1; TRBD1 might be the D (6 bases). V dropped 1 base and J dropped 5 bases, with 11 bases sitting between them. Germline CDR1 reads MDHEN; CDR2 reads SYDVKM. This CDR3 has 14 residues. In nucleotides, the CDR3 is TGTGCCAGCAGTTTATATCGGGGGGCAACTGAAGCTTTCTTT. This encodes CASSLYRGATEAFF.

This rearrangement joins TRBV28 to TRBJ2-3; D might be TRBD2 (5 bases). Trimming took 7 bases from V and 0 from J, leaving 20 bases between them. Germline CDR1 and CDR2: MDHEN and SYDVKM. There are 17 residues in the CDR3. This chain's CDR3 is CASTTSPRRASTDTQYF. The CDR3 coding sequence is TGTGCCAGCACCACATCTCCGCGGCGGGCCAGCACAGATACGCAGTATTTT.